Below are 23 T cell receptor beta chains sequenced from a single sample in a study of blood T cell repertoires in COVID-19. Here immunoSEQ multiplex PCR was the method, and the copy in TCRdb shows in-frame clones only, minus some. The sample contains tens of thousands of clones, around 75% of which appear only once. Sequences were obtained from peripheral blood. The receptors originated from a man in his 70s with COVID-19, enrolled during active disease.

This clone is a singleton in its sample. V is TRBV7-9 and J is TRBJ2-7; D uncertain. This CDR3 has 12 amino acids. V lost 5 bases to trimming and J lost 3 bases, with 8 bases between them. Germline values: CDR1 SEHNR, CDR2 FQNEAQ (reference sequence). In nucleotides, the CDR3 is TGTGCCAGCAGCATATATAGCTACGAGCAGTACTTC. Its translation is CASSIYSYEQYF.

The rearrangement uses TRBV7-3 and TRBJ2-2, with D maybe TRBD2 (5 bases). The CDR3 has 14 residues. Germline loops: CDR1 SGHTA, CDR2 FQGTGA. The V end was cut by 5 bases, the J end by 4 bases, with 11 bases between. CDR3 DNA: TGTGCCAGCAGCGTCGACTATATCACCGGGGAGCTGTTTTTT. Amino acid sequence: CASSVDYITGELFF. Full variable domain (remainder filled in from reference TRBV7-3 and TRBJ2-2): GAGVSQTPSNKVTEKGKYVELRCDPISGHTALYWYRQSLGQGPEFLIYFQGTGAADDSGLPNDRFFAVRPEGSVSTLKIQRTERGDSAVYLCASSVDYITGELFFGEGSRLTVL.

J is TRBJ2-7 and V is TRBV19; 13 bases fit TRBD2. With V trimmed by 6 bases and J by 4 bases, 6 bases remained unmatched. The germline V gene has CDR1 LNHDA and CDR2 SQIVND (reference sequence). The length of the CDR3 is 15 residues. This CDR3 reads CASREGLAGVYEQYF. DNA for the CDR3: TGTGCCAGTAGAGAAGGACTAGCGGGAGTTTACGAGCAGTACTTC. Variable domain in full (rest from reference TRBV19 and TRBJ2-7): DGGITQSPKYLFRKEGQNVTLSCEQNLNHDAMYWYRQDPGQGLRLIYYSQIVNDFQKGDIAEGYSVSREKKESFPLTVTSAQKNPTAFYLCASREGLAGVYEQYFGPGTRLTVT.

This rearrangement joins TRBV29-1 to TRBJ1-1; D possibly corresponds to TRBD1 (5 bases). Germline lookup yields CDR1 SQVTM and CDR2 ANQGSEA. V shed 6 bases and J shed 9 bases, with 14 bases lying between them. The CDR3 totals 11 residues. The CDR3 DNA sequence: TGCAGCGTCCGCCAGGGTAATCAAGCTTTCTTT. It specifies CSVRQGNQAFF.

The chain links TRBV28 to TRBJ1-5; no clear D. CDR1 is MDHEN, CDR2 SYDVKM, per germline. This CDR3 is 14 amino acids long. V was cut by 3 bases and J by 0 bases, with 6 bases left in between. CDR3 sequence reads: CASSLEYSNQPQHF. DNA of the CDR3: TGTGCCAGCAGTTTGGAGTATAGCAATCAGCCCCAGCATTTT.

The CDR3 spells CASSQDWLAEWYYNEQFF. For the CDR3, the DNA is TGCGCCAGCAGCCAAGATTGGCTAGCGGAATGGTATTACAATGAGCAGTTCTTC. The V gene is TRBV4-3, the J gene TRBJ2-1; 7 bases fit TRBD2. The CDR3 length is 18 residues. Germline V gene data show CDR1 as LGHNA and CDR2 as YSLEER. V shed 0 bases and J 4 bases; nucleotides not matched to a gene: 12.

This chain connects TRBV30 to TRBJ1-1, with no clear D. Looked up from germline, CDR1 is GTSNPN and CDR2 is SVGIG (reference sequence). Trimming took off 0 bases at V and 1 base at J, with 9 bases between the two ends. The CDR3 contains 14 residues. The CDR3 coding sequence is TGTGCCTGGAGTGTTCGGTACCAGAACACTGAAGCTTTCTTT. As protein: CAWSVRYQNTEAFF.

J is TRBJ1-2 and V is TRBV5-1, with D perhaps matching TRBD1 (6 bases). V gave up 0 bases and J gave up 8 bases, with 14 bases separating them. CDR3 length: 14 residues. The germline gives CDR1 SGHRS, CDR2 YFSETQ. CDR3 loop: CASSLGGPYRGYTF. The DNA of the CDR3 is TGCGCCAGCAGCTTGGGGGGGCCCTATAGGGGCTACACCTTC.

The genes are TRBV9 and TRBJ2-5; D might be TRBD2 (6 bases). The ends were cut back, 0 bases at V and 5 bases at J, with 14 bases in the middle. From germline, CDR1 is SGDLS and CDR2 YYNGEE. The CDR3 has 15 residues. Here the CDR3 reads CASSVEEGSWETQYF. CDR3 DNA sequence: TGTGCCAGCAGCGTAGAGGAGGGATCTTGGGAGACCCAGTACTTC.

CDR3 nucleotides: TGTGCCAGCAGCTTCATAGCGGGCCCCACTAGCACAGATACGCAGTATTTT. This translates into CASSFIAGPTSTDTQYF. The chain uses TRBV7-2 and TRBJ2-3; 7 nucleotides align to TRBD2. V lost 3 bases and J lost 0; bases outside the gene matches: 9. Germline CDR1 and CDR2: SGHTA and FQGNSA. The CDR3 is 17 amino acids.

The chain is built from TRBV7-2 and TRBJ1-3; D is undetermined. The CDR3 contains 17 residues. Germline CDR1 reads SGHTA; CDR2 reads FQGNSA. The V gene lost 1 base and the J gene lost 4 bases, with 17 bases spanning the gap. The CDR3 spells CASSLVLSGWAGNTIYF. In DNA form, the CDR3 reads TGTGCCAGCAGCTTAGTTCTCTCAGGATGGGCCGGAAACACCATATATTTT. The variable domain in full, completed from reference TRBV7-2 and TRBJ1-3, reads GAGVSQSPSNKVTEKGKDVELRCDPISGHTALYWYRQSLGQGLEFLIYFQGNSAPDKSGLPSDRFSAERTGGSVSTLTIQRTQQEDSAVYLCASSLVLSGWAGNTIYFGEGSWLTVV.

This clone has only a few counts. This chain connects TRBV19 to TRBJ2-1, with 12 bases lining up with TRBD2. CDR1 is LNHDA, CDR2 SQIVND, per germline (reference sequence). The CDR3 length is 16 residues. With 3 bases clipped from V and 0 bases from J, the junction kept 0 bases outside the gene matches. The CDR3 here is CASSMGLAGSYNEQFF. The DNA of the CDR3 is TGTGCCAGTAGTATGGGACTAGCGGGCTCCTACAATGAGCAGTTCTTC.

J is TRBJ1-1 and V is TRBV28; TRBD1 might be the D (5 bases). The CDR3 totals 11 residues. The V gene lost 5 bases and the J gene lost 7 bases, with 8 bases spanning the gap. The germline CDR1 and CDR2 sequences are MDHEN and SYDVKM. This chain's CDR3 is CASSMQGEAFF. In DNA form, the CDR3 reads TGTGCCAGCAGTATGCAGGGTGAAGCTTTCTTT. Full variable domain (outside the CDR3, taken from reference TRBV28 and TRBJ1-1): DVKVTQSSRYLVKRTGEKVFLECVQDMDHENMFWYRQDPGLGLRLIYFSYDVKMKEKGDIPEGYSVSREKKERFSLILESASTNQTSMYLCASSMQGEAFFGQGTRLTVV.

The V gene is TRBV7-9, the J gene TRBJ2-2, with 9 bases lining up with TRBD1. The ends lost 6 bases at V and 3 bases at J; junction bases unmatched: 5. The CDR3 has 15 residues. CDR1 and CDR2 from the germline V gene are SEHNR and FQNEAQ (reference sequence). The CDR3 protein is CASRHRDRDTGELFF. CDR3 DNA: TGTGCCAGCAGACACCGGGACAGGGACACCGGGGAGCTGTTTTTT.

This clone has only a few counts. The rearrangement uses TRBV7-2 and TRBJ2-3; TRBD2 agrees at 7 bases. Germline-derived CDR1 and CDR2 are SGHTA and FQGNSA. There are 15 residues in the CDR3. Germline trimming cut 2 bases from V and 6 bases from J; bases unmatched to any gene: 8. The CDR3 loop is CASSLTAGEHDTQYF. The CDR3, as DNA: TGTGCCAGCAGCTTAACGGCGGGAGAGCACGATACGCAGTATTTT.

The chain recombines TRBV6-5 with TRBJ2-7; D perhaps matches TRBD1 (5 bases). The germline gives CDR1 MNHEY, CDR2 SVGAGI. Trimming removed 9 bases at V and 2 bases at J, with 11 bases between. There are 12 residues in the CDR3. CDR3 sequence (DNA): TGTGCCAGTCACAGGCGGCCCTACGAGCAGTACTTC. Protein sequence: CASHRRPYEQYF.

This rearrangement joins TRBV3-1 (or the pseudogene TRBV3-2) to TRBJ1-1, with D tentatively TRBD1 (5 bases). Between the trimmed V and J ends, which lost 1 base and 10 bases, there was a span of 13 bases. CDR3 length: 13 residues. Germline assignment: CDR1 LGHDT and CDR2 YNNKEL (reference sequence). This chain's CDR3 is CASSQATGLGAFF. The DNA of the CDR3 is TGTGCCAGCAGCCAAGCGACGGGACTTGGAGCTTTCTTT.

The CDR3 nucleotides are TGCAGTGCTCAGATCTATGGCTACACCTTC. Amino acids: CSAQIYGYTF. The rearrangement joins TRBV20-1 to TRBJ1-2; D unclear. CDR1 and CDR2 (germline): DFQATT, SNEGSKA (reference sequence). V was shortened by 5 bases and J by 4 bases, with 5 bases between the two germline ends. The CDR3 length is 10 residues.

CDR3 residues: CASSRLGGRSGNTIYF. The DNA of the CDR3 is TGTGCCAGCAGCCGTCTCGGCGGCCGGTCTGGAAACACCATATATTTT. The chain has TRBV7-6 and TRBJ1-3; D not resolved. Germline V gene lookup returns CDR1 SGHVS and CDR2 FNYEAQ. Trimming removed 5 bases at V and 1 base at J, with 15 bases between. The CDR3 is made up of 16 amino acids.

This chain's CDR3 is CASSIQQGNNQPQHF. The CDR3 DNA reads as TGTGCCAGTAGTATCCAACAGGGGAACAATCAGCCCCAGCATTTT. J is TRBJ1-5 and V is TRBV19, with 7 bases identical to TRBD1. The V segment lost 3 bases and the J segment 3 bases; nucleotides outside the gene matches: 5. CDR1 is LNHDA and CDR2 is SQIVND in the germline V gene (reference sequence). This CDR3 is 15 amino acids long.

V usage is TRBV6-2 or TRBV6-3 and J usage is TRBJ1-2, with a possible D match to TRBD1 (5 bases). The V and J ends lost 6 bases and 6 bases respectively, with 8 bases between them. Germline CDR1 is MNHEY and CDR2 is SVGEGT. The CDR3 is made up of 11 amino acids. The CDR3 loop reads CASSKGHGYTF. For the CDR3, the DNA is TGTGCCAGCAGCAAGGGGCATGGCTACACCTTC.

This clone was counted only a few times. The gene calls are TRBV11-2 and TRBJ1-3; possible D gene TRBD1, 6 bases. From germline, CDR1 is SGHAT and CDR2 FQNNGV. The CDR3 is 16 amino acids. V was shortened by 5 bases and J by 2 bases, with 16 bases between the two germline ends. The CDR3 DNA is TGTGCCAGCAGCCCCAGGGGTGGCAGCACTGGAAACACCATATATTTT. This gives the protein CASSPRGGSTGNTIYF.

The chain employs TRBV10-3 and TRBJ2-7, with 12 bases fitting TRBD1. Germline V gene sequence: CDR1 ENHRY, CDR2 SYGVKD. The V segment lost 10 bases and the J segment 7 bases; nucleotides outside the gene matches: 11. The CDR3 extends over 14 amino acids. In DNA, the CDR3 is TGTGCCAGTACCCGGGACAGGGGGCTGGGGGAGCAGTACTTC. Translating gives CASTRDRGLGEQYF.